The 21 T cell receptor beta chains presented below share a single source sample, sequenced in a study of shared clonotypes between healthy human individuals. Profiling relied on immunoSEQ multiplex PCR, and the TCRdb table lists in-frame clones only, not all of them. Of fewer than 1.6 million clones in the sample, 97% to 99% were seen once. The specimen sequenced was naive CD4+ T cells sorted from blood. This sample's subset: CD45RA+ positively selected. The receptors shown here come from a man between 25 and 39 years old in good health.

The chain carries TRBV15 and TRBJ1-5, with no clear D. Germline CDR1 is LNHNV and CDR2 is YYDKDF (reference sequence). The V gene lost 0 bases and the J gene lost 4 bases, with 10 bases spanning the gap. This CDR3 spans 15 amino acids. In nucleotides, the CDR3 is TGTGCCACCAGCAGAGATCTGACCCCTAATCAGCCCCAGCATTTT. Translation gives CATSRDLTPNQPQHF.

The rearrangement joins TRBV7-9 to TRBJ1-1; D might be TRBD1 (6 bases). This CDR3 spans 14 amino acids. The germline V gene encodes CDR1 SEHNR and CDR2 FQNEAQ (reference sequence). Trimming shortened V by 2 bases and J by 1 base, and 8 bases separated the two germline ends. In DNA, the CDR3 is TGTGCCAGCAGCTTAAAAGGGGGGAACACTGAAGCTTTCTTT. Translating gives CASSLKGGNTEAFF.

The CDR3: CASSEFGEQYF. The CDR3 DNA reads as TGTGCCAGCAGTGAATTCGGCGAGCAGTACTTC. J is TRBJ2-7 and V is TRBV6-1; D gene unclear. V lost 2 bases to trimming and J lost 6 bases, with 5 bases between them. The CDR3 is 11 amino acids. Germline V CDR1 and CDR2: MNHNS, SASEGT.

The chain links TRBV19 to TRBJ2-7; TRBD1 is a possible D gene (6 bases). The CDR3 consists of 14 residues. Germline V gene lookup returns CDR1 LNHDA and CDR2 SQIVND (reference sequence). Trimming took 2 bases from V and 3 from J, leaving 11 bases between them. CDR3: CASSIRGQFYEQYF. The DNA for the CDR3 is TGTGCCAGTAGTATACGTGGACAGTTCTACGAGCAGTACTTC.

The gene calls are TRBV28 and TRBJ2-5, with 11 bases that match TRBD2. Losses at the gene ends were 6 bases for V and 6 bases for J; bases not matched to a gene: 3. CDR3 length equals 13 residues. Germline V gives CDR1 MDHEN, CDR2 SYDVKM. The CDR3 DNA is TGTGCCAGCAGCACTAGCGGGAGCAAGACCCAGTACTTC. Translating it yields CASSTSGSKTQYF.

The chain links TRBV5-1 to TRBJ2-3, with TRBD2 matching 9 bases. The CDR3 runs to 16 residues. V was clipped by 4 bases and J by 2 bases; unmatched bases: 8. Germline CDR1 is SGHRS and CDR2 is YFSETQ. The CDR3: CASSISSGINTDTQYF. CDR3 coding DNA: TGCGCCAGCAGCATATCTAGCGGGATCAACACAGATACGCAGTATTTT.

The chain links TRBV10-1 to TRBJ1-4, with D possibly TRBD1 on 5 matching bases. Per the germline V gene, CDR1 is WNHNN and CDR2 is SYGVQD (reference sequence). This CDR3 comprises 13 residues. V dropped 3 bases and J dropped 11 bases, with 13 bases sitting between them. As DNA, the CDR3 is TGCGCCAGCAGTGACCAAGGGGATGGGAAACTGTTTTTT. Encoded protein: CASSDQGDGKLFF.

On this clone: The identical CDR3 is also encoded by other nucleotide sequences in the sample. The chain employs TRBV29-1 and TRBJ1-5; maybe TRBD1 (5 bases). CDR3 length: 13 amino acids. Germline lookup yields CDR1 SQVTM and CDR2 ANQGSEA. Trimming cost V 6 bases and J 1 base, with 10 bases left between them. The CDR3 nucleotides read TGCAGCGTCGCCAGGGACAGCAATCAGCCCCAGCATTTT. Translating gives CSVARDSNQPQHF.

V usage is TRBV28 and J usage is TRBJ2-7, with D uncertain. The germline V gene has CDR1 MDHEN and CDR2 SYDVKM. V lost 5 bases, J lost 9 bases, and 14 bases lay in between. The CDR3 is 12 amino acids. Here the CDR3 DNA reads TGTGCCAGCAGTCCATATGCCTCCAGGCAGTACTTC. Protein: CASSPYASRQYF. The whole variable domain, remainder taken from reference TRBV28 and TRBJ2-7, is DVKVTQSSRYLVKRTGEKVFLECVQDMDHENMFWYRQDPGLGLRLIYFSYDVKMKEKGDIPEGYSVSREKKERFSLILESASTNQTSMYLCASSPYASRQYFGPGTRLTVT.

This rearrangement joins TRBV7-6 to TRBJ2-5; TRBD1 matches 8 bases. This CDR3 is 15 amino acids long. Germline V gives CDR1 SGHVS, CDR2 FNYEAQ. J lost 2 bases, V lost 1 base, and 3 bases had no gene match. The CDR3 region has the DNA TGTGCCAGCAGCTTAGGGACAGGGAGACAAGAGACCCAGTACTTC. Its protein is CASSLGTGRQETQYF.

This clone showed up just once. The chain carries TRBV7-9 and TRBJ2-1; D possibly corresponds to TRBD1 (6 bases). The germline gives CDR1 SEHNR, CDR2 FQNEAQ (reference sequence). Between the trimmed V and J ends, which lost 0 bases and 9 bases, there was a span of 9 bases. The length of the CDR3 is 13 residues. CDR3 amino acids: CASSLAGASEQFF. CDR3 coding DNA: TGTGCCAGCAGCTTAGCGGGGGCCAGTGAGCAGTTCTTC.

This clone was detected only once. This chain connects TRBV5-1 to TRBJ1-5, with no clear D. Trimming removed 2 bases at V and 5 bases at J, with 11 bases between. The CDR3 is 14 residues long. Germline CDR1 is SGHRS and CDR2 is YFSETQ. The CDR3 loop is CASSFTPTDQPQHF. Here the CDR3 DNA reads TGCGCCAGCAGCTTTACCCCTACCGATCAGCCCCAGCATTTT. Based on the CDR3 plus reference TRBV5-1 and TRBJ1-5, the full variable domain is KAGVTQTPRYLIKTRGQQVTLSCSPISGHRSVSWYQQTPGQGLQFLFEYFSETQRNKGNFPGRFSGRQFSNSRSEMNVSTLELGDSALYLCASSFTPTDQPQHFGDGTRLSIL.

The J gene is TRBJ1-5, the V gene TRBV18, with D unclear. Trimming left V 2 bases short and J 0 bases short, with 11 bases between. The CDR3 sequence is 16 residues long. Germline-derived CDR1 and CDR2 are KGHSH and LQKENI. The CDR3 loop is CASSPYTANSNQPQHF. CDR3 in DNA: TGTGCCAGCTCACCATACACAGCAAATAGCAATCAGCCCCAGCATTTT. Full variable domain (outside the CDR3, taken from reference TRBV18 and TRBJ1-5): NAGVMQNPRHLVRRRGQEARLRCSPMKGHSHVYWYRQLPEEGLKFMVYLQKENIIDESGMPKERFSAEFPKEGPSILRIQQVVRGDSAAYFCASSPYTANSNQPQHFGDGTRLSIL.

This rearrangement joins TRBV4-2 to TRBJ2-7; TRBD2 aligns across 7 bases. This CDR3 comprises 16 residues. Germline lookup yields CDR1 LGHNA and CDR2 YNFKEQ. The J segment lost 5 bases and the V segment lost 4 bases, leaving 14 bases of the junction unmatched. This chain's CDR3 is CASSREEGLVSDEQYF. In DNA, the CDR3 is TGTGCCAGCAGCCGGGAGGAAGGACTAGTGAGCGACGAGCAGTACTTC.

This chain connects TRBV5-1 to TRBJ1-2; D is undetermined. The CDR3 is made up of 15 amino acids. Trimming stripped 3 bases from V and 2 bases from J, with 14 bases between. From germline, CDR1 is SGHRS and CDR2 YFSETQ. The CDR3 here is CASSSGTTENYGYTF. CDR3 nucleotides: TGCGCCAGCAGCTCGGGTACGACGGAAAACTATGGCTACACCTTC.

The CDR3 protein is CSVISPTSGSFRLSMGQYF. The CDR3 DNA reads TGCAGCGTAATATCCCCTACTAGCGGGAGTTTCAGACTGTCTATGGGGCAGTACTTC. The V gene is TRBV29-1, the J gene TRBJ2-7; 11 positions match TRBD2. Trimming took 6 bases from V and 9 from J; bases not matched to a gene: 28. CDR1 and CDR2 (germline): SQVTM, ANQGSEA. There are 19 residues in the CDR3.

V is TRBV6-4 and J is TRBJ2-2; D remains unclear. Germline V CDR1 and CDR2: MRHNA, SNTAGT. Trimming took off 0 bases at V and 6 bases at J, with 11 bases between the two ends. The CDR3 spans 15 residues. CDR3 sequence (DNA): TGTGCCAGCAGTGACTCGTGGAAATTCCCCGGGGAGCTGTTTTTT. Encoded protein: CASSDSWKFPGELFF.

The chain employs TRBV6-5 and TRBJ2-3; no reliable D call. Trimming pared 2 bases from V and 2 bases from J, leaving 8 bases between. CDR3 length: 14 amino acids. The germline V gene encodes CDR1 MNHEY and CDR2 SVGAGI. Written as DNA, the CDR3 is TGTGCCAGCAGTTACAGGGATCTCACAGATACGCAGTATTTT. Encoded protein: CASSYRDLTDTQYF.

This rearrangement joins TRBV7-6 to TRBJ1-1; D is ambiguous. This CDR3 spans 15 amino acids. CDR1 and CDR2 (germline): SGHVS, FNYEAQ. V was clipped by 7 bases and J by 3 bases, with 18 bases between them. The CDR3 here is CASTTPGRIDTEAFF. CDR3 DNA: TGTGCCAGCACCACCCCGGGCAGGATAGACACTGAAGCTTTCTTT.

This chain links TRBV25-1 with TRBJ2-1; tentatively, D is TRBD1 (6 bases). CDR1 MGHDK and CDR2 SYGVNS come from the germline V gene. The CDR3 consists of 15 residues. The ends were cut back, 6 bases at V and 1 base at J, with 13 bases in the middle. CDR3: CASSPPGASYNEQFF. The CDR3 coding sequence is TGTGCCAGCAGCCCTCCAGGGGCATCCTACAATGAGCAGTTCTTC.

The V gene is TRBV6-5, the J gene TRBJ2-3; D unresolved. CDR1 and CDR2 from the germline V gene are MNHEY and SVGAGI. This CDR3 has 12 amino acids. Trimming pared 8 bases from V and 7 bases from J, leaving 13 bases between. The CDR3 is CASGIGLNTQYF. The CDR3, as DNA: TGTGCCAGCGGGATAGGTTTGAATACGCAGTATTTT.